This T cell receptor (beta chain) was captured in a study of cytomegalovirus exposure and HLA in healthy donors (dated by TCRdb to 2016 to 2017). The study in broad terms: According to an earlier analysis of 587 of the donors, about 179 million T cells yielded roughly 110 million unique TCR beta sequences and approximately 300 Gb of sequence data. An early release that covered 640 HLA-typed donors contained about 290 gigabases of sequencing data and 70 million to 100 million unique TCR sequences. Of the 300 to 450 genotyped donors, around 81% fell in the genetic ancestry cluster associated with self-reported Caucasian donors. The study was designed to test whether signatures of past pathogen exposure could be identified by cataloging public T cell receptors. The T cell repertoires of roughly 660 subjects were profiled by immunosequencing and related to cytomegalovirus serostatus. Along with the approximately 670-subject first cohort, a separate validation cohort of about 110 different subjects was used. The study combined high-throughput TCR immunosequencing, statistical association of individual TCRs with disease status, and machine learning to predict cytomegalovirus infection status. A later analysis re-analyzed previously published TCR beta repertoires from 666 donors and added high-resolution HLA genotyping to study TCR occurrence patterns. Rather than using new phenotypic data, the later analysis identified candidate immune exposures from TCR beta sequences and from how often those sequences occurred across donors. An earlier analysis of roughly 580 of the donors used high-throughput TCR beta sequencing to judge whether each TCR beta V gene segment behaved as functional or pseudogenic. Donor age, sex, ethnicity and CMV serostatus were collected together with the repertoire data. A later genetic analysis took genome-wide SNP genotypes for about three fifths of the roughly 700 donors and used that subset as a discovery cohort. Every discovery cohort repertoire had been produced on one sequencing platform. HLA typing covered class I and class II loci at four-digit resolution. The number of donors typed differed by locus, with roughly 629-640 for A, B, C, DRB1 and DQB1, approximately 500 for DQA1, 600 to 610 for DPA1, and 472 for DPB1. Roughly five DR-DQ haplotypes were handled as single units for association and clustering, since linkage in the cohort was strong. Among around 400 genotyped donors of the cohort, an average of roughly 240,000 unique TCR beta nucleotide sequences were sequenced per donor, roughly 20% of them non-productive. The paper's findings and limits, for the study overall: An association between a missense DCLRE1C variant and V-gene and J-gene trimming of TCR beta chains was found in a later genetic analysis and replicated in an independent cohort. A later analysis found that HLA-associated TCR beta chains were more clonally expanded and had lower generation probabilities than equally common non-associated chains. Some IMGT-functional V segments, including TRBV6-2 and TRBV6-3, could not be told apart with the 87-base-pair reads, so those segments were excluded. Strong co-occurrence of HLA alleles, especially DR and DQ, made assigning TCR associations to individual alleles difficult. In both the original and validation cohorts, the classifier was reported to diagnose cytomegalovirus status with high specificity and sensitivity. An earlier analysis of some 560 of the donors showed that most TCR beta V segments appeared in productive rearrangements either about 87% or about 30% of the time, which broadly matched IMGT annotations. Immune exposure information for the cohort was limited to CMV serostatus. A further reported finding was that TCR beta sequences accurately predicted the HLA-A and HLA-B alleles for most subjects in the first cohort. In a later analysis, most CMV-associated TCR beta chains were found to appear HLA-restricted, with HLA associations seemingly driven largely by CMV exposure. In vitro tests confirmed that a few of the cytomegalovirus-associated TCR beta chains recognize cytomegalovirus antigens. A later analysis found that TCR association rates varied across HLA loci, with DRB1 alleles showing the most associated TCRs and HLA-C alleles the fewest. According to a later genetic analysis, donors in an Asian-associated ancestry cluster had fewer N-insertions in productive TCRs than the approximately 700-donor mean. Because counts were too low, about 18 rarely observed V segments, including chromosome 9 orphons, were excluded from the earlier analysis of some 540 of the donors. The sequencing pipeline was judged likely to have produced a cluster of highly shared sequence variants as a technical artifact. In this cohort, only TCR beta chains were sequenced, and detectable features were limited by the absence of alpha or paired-chain data. Roughly uniform sequencing depth across donors was assumed in presence/absence analyses, although this assumption may not hold. Because HLA typing was unavailable for some donors at each locus, only the typed subset was used in association tests. At a false discovery rate of 0.05, a later analysis linked under 20,000 TCR beta sequences to specific HLA alleles. While some public TCRs were present in many individuals, most TCR sequences turned up only very rarely across donors. Correlated functional status among segregating V segments might be attributable to linkage disequilibrium, but an unknown experimental factor could not be ruled out. A total of some 180 TCR beta chains were listed by the study as associated with cytomegalovirus. The authors suggested that the approach could potentially be generalized to other disease states and immunological phenotypes. In a later analysis, several top co-occurrence clusters were reported to appear linked to parvovirus B19, influenza, CMV and Epstein-Barr virus.

Library generation was performed with the immunoSEQ multiplex PCR assay. For the multiplex PCR, a mixture combining 60 forward primers for TCR Vbeta segments and 13 reverse primers for TCR Jbeta segments was used. The CDR3 region of rearranged TCR beta genes was amplified from genomic DNA with a multiplex PCR assay. The amplified TCR beta libraries were sequenced on the Illumina HiSeq System as 87-base-pair reads. Processing in the source paper ran as follows. A later analysis tallied around 80 million unique TCR beta chains across the 666 repertoires, and approximately 12 million of those chains were shared by two or more donors. Raw reads were error-corrected and collapsed into unique sequences with a nearest-neighbor algorithm that merged closely related sequences to remove PCR and sequencing errors. CDR3 sequences were aligned to IMGT reference sequences to assign V, D and J gene segments. For a sequence to be retained, a match of at least six nucleotides to both a V gene segment and a J gene segment was required. Rearrangements were classified as productive when the CDR3 lacked stop codons and remained in frame with V and J, and all other rearrangements were classified as non-productive. CDR3 was defined by IMGT convention, running from the second conserved V-encoded cysteine to the conserved J-encoded phenylalanine. The earlier analysis of a few hundred of the donors excluded sequences that lacked an unambiguous match to a single V gene segment. An earlier analysis of 550 to 650 of the donors classified V segments as functional when productive rearrangements were above 56.7% and as segregating when the standard deviation between donors was above 5%. A statistical classification framework was developed to diagnose cytomegalovirus status using the catalog of TCR beta chain sequences. In a later analysis, TCR nucleotide sequences were compared against IMGT/GENE-DB human TR gene sequences so that V and J genes could be assigned. Using the TCRdist pipeline, a later analysis assigned CDR3 sequences along with most-parsimonious VDJ recombination scenarios. In a later analysis, each TCR beta chain was defined by its CDR3 amino acid sequence together with its V-gene family, and reads lacking a unique V-gene family were excluded. As a way to deal with suspected cross-contamination and a sequencing artifact, a later analysis dropped hundreds of nucleotide sequences that were highly shared and had low generation probability. A later analysis calculated a clonal expansion index for each public chain from normalized within-repertoire ranks of inferred template counts. Generation probabilities in a later analysis came from a VDJ recombination model fitted to out-of-frame rearrangements, and those results were checked against IGoR. A later analysis scored TCR-TCR, TCR-HLA and TCR-CMV co-occurrence with hypergeometric tests, applying a repertoire-size bias correction to TCR pairs. A later analysis estimated false discovery rates by permuting HLA or CMV assignments 20 times. In a later analysis, co-occurring TCRs were grouped using DBSCAN, and TCRdist sequence similarity was added for clustering within HLA-allele-positive subsets. For co-occurrence clustering, repertoires with fewer than 30,000 or more than 120,000 public chains were excluded, along with roughly 5 repertoires with anomalous nucleotide sharing. This immuneACCESS table, as held by TCRdb, lists in-frame sequences with V and J called but not all clones. Of the missing ones, under half trace to an unresolved V gene in checked studies; the others have no known cause. V and J calls and clone size come straight from that table; D and trimming were deduced from the DNA. The sample profile shows under 140,000 clones; about 73% of them were found once. Of the sample, 1% to 1.5% is held by the ten largest clones.

The cohort comprised hundreds of healthy bone marrow donors. Cohort members were all nominally healthy when sampled, although unrecorded immune exposures were likely present. The donor tested CMV seronegative and was one of the 352 seronegative cohort members. Every donor gave a peripheral blood sample, and the peripheral blood mononuclear cells from that sample were used for TCR beta sequencing. The Qiagen DNeasy Blood Extraction Kit was used to extract genomic DNA from the blood cell samples. Details on this clone: Its antigen specificity is not known. Per-nucleotide qualities are absent, and no much larger clonotype sits a single base away.

V and J lose 6 bases and 1 base, and a span of 7 bases separates them. From the germline V gene (reference sequence), CDR1 is MNHEY and CDR2 is SMNVEV. CDR3 length: 13 amino acids, cysteine to phenylalanine. Only the CDR3 part of the read is kept: 39 bases, read in frame from the first base. The receptor was isolated from a woman in her twenties or thirties in good health and CMV-seronegative. This chain is built from TRBV27 and TRBJ1-3; TRBD1 is perhaps the D gene, given 5 matching bases. The material sequenced was PBMCs. For the CDR3, the sequence is CASRPGSGNTIYF. The DNA sequence reads TGTGCCAGCAGGCCAGGGTCTGGAAACACCATATATTTT.